Listed here are 31 T cell receptor beta chains from one sample, sequenced in a study of cytomegalovirus exposure and HLA in healthy donors. The PCR employed 60 Vbeta primers together with 13 Jbeta primers. TCRdb keeps only in-frame clones here, not all; method: immunoSEQ multiplex PCR. The sample holds over 55,000 clones, more than 80% seen once. Material: PBMCs. The receptors originated from a woman between 25 and 40 years old in good health and CMV-seropositive.

This clone is a singleton in its sample. This rearrangement joins TRBV28 to TRBJ1-6, with D hard to call. The CDR3 covers 16 residues. V was cut by 6 bases and J by 10 bases, with 22 bases left in between. Germline V gene sequence: CDR1 MDHEN, CDR2 SYDVKM. The CDR3 protein is CASSIILTGGRSPLHF. The CDR3 coding sequence is TGTGCCAGCAGCATTATACTGACGGGAGGGCGGTCACCCCTCCACTTT.

This chain connects TRBV6-1 to TRBJ2-1, with D possibly matching TRBD1 (7 bases). The CDR3 extends over 15 amino acids. In germline, CDR1 is MNHNS, CDR2 SASEGT. V was clipped by 1 base and J by 9 bases, with 16 bases between them. The CDR3 is CASSEVGGGFGEQFF. In nucleotides, the CDR3 is TGTGCCAGCAGTGAAGTAGGAGGGGGCTTCGGTGAGCAGTTCTTC.

The chain employs TRBV14 and TRBJ2-7; 7 bases fit TRBD2. Losses at the gene ends were 0 bases for V and 4 bases for J; bases not matched to a gene: 12. There are 17 residues in the CDR3. The germline V gene has CDR1 SGHDN and CDR2 FVKESK. The CDR3 loop reads CASSQDWGGFRRYEQYF. The DNA of the CDR3 is TGTGCCAGCAGCCAAGATTGGGGGGGGTTTCGGAGGTACGAGCAGTACTTC. The full variable domain, with the rest looked up from reference TRBV14 and TRBJ2-7, is EAGVTQFPSHSVIEKGQTVTLRCDPISGHDNLYWYRRVMGKEIKFLLHFVKESKQDESGMPNNRFLAERTGGTYSTLKVQPAELEDSGVYFCASSQDWGGFRRYEQYFGPGTRLTVT.

The genes are TRBV9 and TRBJ2-2; 7 bases are shared with TRBD1. Unmatched junction bases numbered 4, after V lost 4 bases and J lost 1 base. Looked up from germline, CDR1 is SGDLS and CDR2 is YYNGEE. CDR3 length equals 15 residues. CDR3 nucleotide sequence: TGTGCCAGCAGCCCCCGGACAGGGAACACCGGGGAGCTGTTTTTT. Its translation is CASSPRTGNTGELFF.

About this clone itself: The junction shows a germline mismatch at one end, possibly a read error. The J gene is TRBJ2-3, the V gene TRBV4-1, with 8 bases that match TRBD2. Germline V gene lookup returns CDR1 MGHRA and CDR2 YSYEKL. The CDR3 is 16 amino acids. CDR3 protein: CASSQELREGSDTQYF. Here the CDR3 DNA reads TGTGCCAGCAGCCAAGAGCTCCGGGAGGGATCAGATACGCAGTATTTT.

The chain has TRBV5-1 and TRBJ2-7; 10 nucleotides line up with TRBD1. With 4 bases clipped from V and 2 bases from J, the junction kept 3 bases outside the gene matches. CDR3 size: 14 residues. Germline V gene lookup returns CDR1 SGHRS and CDR2 YFSETQ. CDR3 sequence reads: CASSHGQGAYEQYF. The DNA for the CDR3 is TGCGCCAGCAGCCACGGACAGGGGGCCTACGAGCAGTACTTC.

This clone came up once. The chain combines TRBV13 with TRBJ2-5; TRBD1 agrees at 8 bases. CDR1 PRHDT and CDR2 FYEKMQ come from the germline V gene (reference sequence). V lost 5 bases to trimming and J lost 3 bases; unmatched junction nucleotides: 5. This CDR3 is 14 amino acids long. The CDR3 region has the DNA TGTGCCAGCAGCCGGAGGACAGGGAAAGAGACCCAGTACTTC. The encoded protein is CASSRRTGKETQYF.

The chain couples TRBV19 to TRBJ1-4, with D unresolved. The CDR3 is made up of 16 amino acids. Trimming took off 0 bases at V and 2 bases at J, with 10 bases between the two ends. Germline V gene sequence: CDR1 LNHDA, CDR2 SQIVND (reference sequence). The CDR3 sequence: CASSIDPGITNEKLFF. The CDR3, as DNA: TGTGCCAGTAGTATAGATCCAGGAATCACTAATGAAAAACTGTTTTTT.

In this sample, this clone turned up once. The V call is TRBV6-4, the J call TRBJ1-1; 8 bases map to TRBD1. CDR1 is MRHNA, CDR2 SNTAGT, per germline. This CDR3 is 18 amino acids long. Unmatched junction bases numbered 12, after V lost 2 bases and J lost 1 base. Here the CDR3 reads CASSDATGAGVENTEAFF. The CDR3 bases are TGTGCCAGCAGTGACGCGACAGGGGCGGGGGTCGAGAACACTGAAGCTTTCTTT.

The CDR3 nucleotides are TGCGCCAGCAGCCCGCGACTAGCGACTGAGCAGTTCTTC. Its protein product is CASSPRLATEQFF. The chain combines TRBV4-1 with TRBJ2-1; 8 bases line up with TRBD2. This CDR3 has 13 residues. J lost 9 bases, V lost 4 bases, and 5 bases had no gene match. CDR1 is MGHRA and CDR2 is YSYEKL in the germline V gene.

The chain recombines TRBV6-5 with TRBJ1-1; D not resolved. Germline CDR1 MNHEY, CDR2 SVGAGI. The CDR3 length is 11 residues. The V end lost 6 bases, the J end lost 9 bases, and 11 bases lay between the germline ends. CDR3 nucleotides: TGTGCCAGCAGGGGCGACCTGAAAGCTTTCTTT. This codes for CASRGDLKAFF.

This clone has more than one count but fewer than ten. V and J are TRBV18 and TRBJ1-1; 7 bases map to TRBD1. The V gene end was trimmed by 6 bases and the J gene end by 1 base; junction bases not matched to a gene: 8. Looked up from germline, CDR1 is KGHSH and CDR2 is LQKENI. The CDR3 is made up of 15 amino acids. The CDR3 reads CASSERGTANTEAFF. The CDR3, as DNA: TGTGCCAGCTCGGAACGGGGGACAGCGAACACTGAAGCTTTCTTT.

The V gene is TRBV6-6, the J gene TRBJ2-5, with 8 positions matching TRBD2. Germline V gene sequence: CDR1 MNHNY, CDR2 SVGAGI (reference sequence). The CDR3 runs 14 residues. V was clipped by 5 bases and J by 1 base; unmatched bases: 3. This chain's CDR3 is CASSQTSAQETQYF. The CDR3 DNA reads as TGTGCCAGCAGTCAGACTAGCGCCCAAGAGACCCAGTACTTC.

This chain uses TRBV27 with TRBJ2-3; D is possibly TRBD2 (5 bases). The CDR3 extends over 14 amino acids. Germline values: CDR1 MNHEY, CDR2 SMNVEV (reference sequence). Trimming removed 3 bases at V and 1 base at J, with 8 bases between. DNA of the CDR3: TGTGCCAGCAGTTTCCTAGCACGCACAGATACGCAGTATTTT. Protein sequence: CASSFLARTDTQYF.

The chain employs TRBV5-6 and TRBJ2-5; 15 positions agree with TRBD2. TRBJ2-7 explains the end of the DNA better; the J call may be wrong. Germline V lookup: CDR1 SGHDT, CDR2 YYEEEE. The CDR3 has 17 amino acids. CDR3 sequence reads: CASSSGLAGGYSYEQYF. CDR3 nucleotide sequence: TGTGCCAGCAGTTCGGGACTAGCGGGAGGCTACTCCTACGAGCAGTACTTC.

The V call is TRBV2, the J call TRBJ2-5; D remains unclear. Deletions cut 5 bases from V and 5 bases from J, with 12 bases between. Germline values: CDR1 SNHLY, CDR2 FYNNEI. The CDR3 length is 13 residues. As DNA, the CDR3 is TGTGCCAGCAGTTATCTAGTCGGTGAGACCCAGTACTTC. Translation gives CASSYLVGETQYF.

The chain carries TRBV27 and TRBJ2-1; TRBD1 agrees at 9 bases. This CDR3 contains 14 residues. V dropped 6 bases and J dropped 6; count of bases not matched to a gene: 6. Germline-derived CDR1 and CDR2 are MNHEY and SMNVEV (reference sequence). CDR3 nucleotides: TGTGCCAGCAGCCGGGACAGGGTAGGCAATGAGCAGTTCTTC. Protein: CASSRDRVGNEQFF.

This chain joins TRBV5-4 and TRBJ2-3, with TRBD2 identical over 15 bases. Germline V gene sequence: CDR1 SGHNT, CDR2 YYREEE (reference sequence). The V and J ends lost 5 bases and 1 base, in that order; junction bases with no gene match: 8. The CDR3 consists of 18 residues. CDR3 nucleotides: TGTGCCAGCAGATCCGGGACTAGCGGGAGGTTTGGCACAGATACGCAGTATTTT. This codes for CASRSGTSGRFGTDTQYF.

The V gene is TRBV7-6, the J gene TRBJ2-7, with TRBD1 matching 7 bases. Germline lookup yields CDR1 SGHVS and CDR2 FNYEAQ. V lost 5 bases, J lost 3 bases, and 10 bases stayed unmatched. The CDR3 extends over 15 amino acids. The chain's CDR3 is CASSTRTGMVYEQYF. The CDR3 DNA sequence: TGTGCCAGCAGCACCCGGACAGGTATGGTCTACGAGCAGTACTTC.

The rearrangement uses TRBV18 and TRBJ2-5, with a possible D match to TRBD2 (6 bases). CDR3 length equals 13 residues. V was cut by 0 bases and J by 5 bases, with 7 bases left in between. Germline loops: CDR1 KGHSH, CDR2 LQKENI. The CDR3 DNA reads as TGTGCCAGCTCACCACCAGGGAGGGAGACCCAGTACTTC. Residues: CASSPPGRETQYF. The whole variable domain, filled in from reference TRBV18 and TRBJ2-5, reads NAGVMQNPRHLVRRRGQEARLRCSPMKGHSHVYWYRQLPEEGLKFMVYLQKENIIDESGMPKERFSAEFPKEGPSILRIQQVVRGDSAAYFCASSPPGRETQYFGPGTRLLVL.

The chain links TRBV11-1 to TRBJ2-5, with D perhaps TRBD2 (5 bases). V lost 0 bases and J 2 bases, leaving 13 bases between the germline ends. CDR1 is SGHAT, CDR2 FQDESV, per germline (reference sequence). The CDR3 contains 16 residues. For the CDR3, the DNA is TGTGCCAGCAGCTTAGCGACGGGTCGGGGTCAAGAGACCCAGTACTTC. This encodes CASSLATGRGQETQYF.

The chain joins TRBV15 to TRBJ1-2; 9 positions match TRBD1. The V gene end was trimmed by 1 base and the J gene end by 5 bases; junction bases not matched to a gene: 8. Germline values: CDR1 LNHNV, CDR2 YYDKDF (reference sequence). The CDR3 covers 16 residues. CDR3 DNA: TGTGCCACCAGCAGAGGGGATGGACAGGGGACGTATGGCTACACCTTC. Protein product: CATSRGDGQGTYGYTF.

The chain combines TRBV6-6 with TRBJ2-3, with no clear D. This CDR3 comprises 13 residues. V was pared by 3 bases and J by 8 bases, with 12 bases between. Germline V CDR1 and CDR2: MNHNY, SVGAGI (reference sequence). The CDR3 loop is CASSYLGVVTQYF. In nucleotides, the CDR3 is TGTGCCAGCAGTTATCTAGGAGTGGTTACGCAGTATTTT.

The chain employs TRBV28 and TRBJ1-5; 9 bases fit TRBD1. The CDR3 runs to 16 residues. Germline lookup yields CDR1 MDHEN and CDR2 SYDVKM. V lost 5 bases to trimming and J lost 2 bases; unmatched junction nucleotides: 7. CDR3 sequence (DNA): TGTGCCAGCAGTAACCGGAGGACAGGGGGCAATCAGCCCCAGCATTTT. This sequence encodes CASSNRRTGGNQPQHF. Supplemented by reference TRBV28 and TRBJ1-5, the full variable domain reads DVKVTQSSRYLVKRTGEKVFLECVQDMDHENMFWYRQDPGLGLRLIYFSYDVKMKEKGDIPEGYSVSREKKERFSLILESASTNQTSMYLCASSNRRTGGNQPQHFGDGTRLSIL.

The chain links TRBV4-1 to TRBJ1-2, with D possibly TRBD1 on 5 matching bases. Germline V CDR1 and CDR2: MGHRA, YSYEKL. V was clipped by 2 bases and J by 3 bases, with 16 bases between them. The length of the CDR3 is 16 residues. Here the CDR3 reads CASSQSDLGAYYGYTF. Here the CDR3 DNA reads TGCGCCAGCAGCCAAAGCGACCTAGGGGCTTACTATGGCTACACCTTC.

This clone turned up a few times. The chain is built from TRBV25-1 and TRBJ2-2; 9 positions match TRBD1. The germline CDR1 and CDR2 sequences are MGHDK and SYGVNS. J was trimmed by 3 bases and V by 8 bases; bases with no gene match: 4. The CDR3 length is 14 residues. CDR3 bases: TGTGCCAGCGGTCGGACAGGGGACACCGGGGAGCTGTTTTTT. It yields the protein CASGRTGDTGELFF.

This chain connects TRBV30 to TRBJ1-1; TRBD1 aligns across 9 bases. Trimming removed 3 bases from V and 6 bases from J; junction bases left unmatched: 11. CDR3 length: 15 amino acids. CDR1 is GTSNPN and CDR2 is SVGIG in the germline V gene (reference sequence). CDR3 in amino acids: CAWSGYHRGHAEAFF. DNA for the CDR3: TGTGCCTGGAGCGGGTATCACAGGGGGCACGCTGAAGCTTTCTTT.

This chain connects TRBV28 to TRBJ2-1; 7 bases map to TRBD2. V was clipped by 6 bases and J by 10 bases; unmatched bases: 3. The germline V gene encodes CDR1 MDHEN and CDR2 SYDVKM. The CDR3 has 11 residues. The CDR3 region is CASSKRGEQFF. The CDR3 bases are TGTGCCAGCAGCAAGCGGGGCGAGCAGTTCTTC. Variable domain in full (rest from reference TRBV28 and TRBJ2-1): DVKVTQSSRYLVKRTGEKVFLECVQDMDHENMFWYRQDPGLGLRLIYFSYDVKMKEKGDIPEGYSVSREKKERFSLILESASTNQTSMYLCASSKRGEQFFGPGTRLTVL.

This chain joins TRBV18 and TRBJ1-5; TRBD1 agrees at 10 bases. J gave up 3 bases and V 4 bases, and 3 bases lay outside the gene matches. The length of the CDR3 is 15 residues. Germline values: CDR1 KGHSH, CDR2 LQKENI. The CDR3 here is CASSLGQGYNQPQHF. CDR3 DNA: TGTGCCAGCTCACTGGGACAGGGGTACAATCAGCCCCAGCATTTT.

The V and J genes are TRBV6-1 and TRBJ2-7; D possibly corresponds to TRBD2 (5 bases). This CDR3 is 15 amino acids long. CDR1 is MNHNS and CDR2 is SASEGT in the germline V gene. V was clipped by 1 base and J by 6 bases, with 16 bases between them. For the CDR3, the DNA is TGTGCCAGCAGTGAAGGTCGGGCTAGTGGGAGCGAGCAGTACTTC. Amino acids: CASSEGRASGSEQYF.

CDR3 loop: CASSFGTSDYEQYF. The CDR3 coding sequence is TGTGCCAGCAGCTTCGGGACTAGCGATTACGAGCAGTACTTC. The chain joins TRBV7-6 to TRBJ2-7; 10 bases align to TRBD2. CDR3 length: 14 residues. V gave up 3 bases and J gave up 4 bases; unmatched junction bases: 3. CDR1 SGHVS and CDR2 FNYEAQ come from the germline V gene.